The entry below describes one T cell receptor (beta chain). Its antigen is undetermined. This sample is part of a study of cytomegalovirus exposure and HLA in healthy donors. Study context: It was reported in a later analysis that the approximately 120 validation repertoires used the same platform as the approximately 670 first-cohort repertoires. General study findings and limits: The authors confirmed in vitro that a few CMV-associated chains were specific for CMV antigens. It was 160 or so TCR beta chains that were listed as cytomegalovirus-associated.

Data came from immunoSEQ multiplex PCR; TCRdb stores just in-frame clones and leaves some out. This sample yields under 300,000 clones, of which around 86% are seen a single time; about 1% belongs to the top ten. Per germline, CDR1 SGDLS and CDR2 YYNGEE. With 4 bases clipped from V and 6 bases from J, the junction kept 12 bases outside the gene matches. The CDR3 extends over 15 amino acids. The sequence came from a woman younger than 35 in good health and CMV-seronegative. The chain has TRBV9 and TRBJ2-7, with 8 bases fitting TRBD1. The sample consisted of PBMCs. The CDR3 reads CASSPRQGIFSEQYF. In DNA, the CDR3 is TGTGCCAGCAGCCCAAGACAGGGGATCTTCAGCGAGCAGTACTTC.